The TCR beta chain described here comes from a study of T cells after yellow fever vaccination. MiXCR, applied by TCRdb to the 5' RACE reads, yields one record per CDR3 protein. The sample has 300,000 to 350,000 distinct CDR3 sequences, about 10% seen once; the top ten hold 2.5% to 4%. The germline V gene encodes CDR1 MNHEY and CDR2 SMNVEV (reference sequence). The junction had 12 bases not matched to a gene; V was cut back by 6 bases and J by 2 bases. The length of the CDR3 is 16 residues. V and J are TRBV27 and TRBJ2-5; 7 bases map to TRBD1. The sequence derives from a young man who received the YFV17D yellow fever vaccine. This material consisted of CD4+ T cells sorted from PBMCs, taken 45 days after the yellow fever booster vaccination. Written as DNA, the CDR3 is TGTGCCAGCAGCCGCTGGAAAGGGGGCCCACAAGAGACCCAGTACTTC. Its translation is CASSRWKGGPQETQYF.